This T cell receptor beta chain derives from a study of T cells after yellow fever vaccination. In making TCR cDNA, 5'RACE template switching added a universal primer site and UMIs to it. TCRdb recomputed calls from the 5' RACE reads with MiXCR, one row per CDR3 protein. Here the sample spans around 110,000 distinct CDR3 sequences, 8.4% being singletons. Overall study findings and caveats: Faster peaking, at day 5 versus 15, marked a secondary response that was weaker. Abundant clonotypes from the bulk population could contaminate FACS-sorted repertoires. Detected again after the booster were most primary-vaccination clones, at 95% to 98% CD4 and more than 70% CD8.

Germline V gene sequence: CDR1 SQVTM, CDR2 ANQGSEA. The CDR3 is made up of 13 amino acids. Trimming shortened V by 5 bases and J by 0 bases, and 10 bases separated the two germline ends. This clonotype was seen many times. Its antigen is currently unknown. This sequence joins TRBV29-1 and TRBJ1-1, with D tentatively TRBD1 (5 bases). The TCR originated in a man younger than 40 who received the YFV17D yellow fever vaccine. The sequencing used CD8+ T cells sorted from PBMCs, collected 45 days after the yellow fever booster vaccination. CDR3 sequence: CSVPGRMNTEAFF. In DNA, the CDR3 is TGCAGCGTTCCGGGACGGATGAACACTGAAGCTTTCTTT.